The next 16 T cell receptor beta chains were all read from a single sample in a study of T cell repertoires in cytomegalovirus infection. TCRdb used MiXCR to reprocess the reads, holding one entry per CDR3 protein. The sample has some 200,000 distinct CDR3 sequences; 38% are singletons. These receptors are not linked to any known antigen. The sequenced sample was CD8+ T cells from cultured PBMCs, obtained from culture after CMV antigen stimulation. The receptor set was obtained from a human donor in good health (CMV status not recorded). Some clones in this sample may be carry-over from other donors' samples.

V gene TRBV15 combines with J gene TRBJ2-1; 9 bases are a match to TRBD2. The J segment lost 15 bases and the V segment lost 1 base, leaving 13 bases of the junction unmatched. The CDR3 is made up of 15 amino acids. Germline CDR1 is LNHNV and CDR2 is YYDKDF (reference sequence). The CDR3 nucleotides read TGTGCCACCAGCAGAGCGTACGTGCGGGGGGGTCAGTGGTTCTTC. It specifies CATSRAYVRGGQWFF.

This clonotype was observed once. The chain is built from TRBV6-1 and TRBJ1-5; the match to TRBD1 covers 9 bases. The CDR3 spans 15 residues. The germline CDR1 and CDR2 sequences are MNHNS and SASEGT. After removal of 10 bases from V and 2 bases from J, the junction contained 9 bases not matched to a gene. The CDR3 region is CATSGTGSGNQPQHF. CDR3 DNA: TGTGCCACCTCCGGGACAGGGTCGGGCAATCAGCCCCAGCATTTT.

This clonotype was detected a few times. J is TRBJ2-1 and V is TRBV7-3, with TRBD1 matching 11 bases. The CDR3 has 15 amino acids. Germline assignment: CDR1 SGHTA and CDR2 FQGTGA. The junction had 4 bases not matched to a gene; V was cut back by 5 bases and J by 4 bases. CDR3 in DNA: TGTGCCAGCAGCGAAGGGACAGGGGGATACAATGAGCAGTTCTTC. This sequence encodes CASSEGTGGYNEQFF. The full variable domain, its missing parts supplied by reference TRBV7-3 and TRBJ2-1, is GAGVSQTPSNKVTEKGKYVELRCDPISGHTALYWYRQSLGQGPEFLIYFQGTGAADDSGLPNDRFFAVRPEGSVSTLKIQRTERGDSAVYLCASSEGTGGYNEQFFGPGTRLTVL.

This clonotype was counted many times. The chain joins TRBV4-1 to TRBJ1-3, with 8 nucleotides matching TRBD1. Germline V gene lookup returns CDR1 MGHRA and CDR2 YSYEKL. The length of the CDR3 is 16 residues. Trimming removed 4 bases from V and 3 bases from J; junction bases left unmatched: 8. The CDR3 loop is CASSPLGQGRGNTIYF. The CDR3 nucleotides are TGCGCCAGCAGCCCCCTCGGACAGGGACGTGGAAACACCATATATTTT.

The V and J genes are TRBV30 and TRBJ2-5, with D possibly matching TRBD2 (5 bases). Trimming left V 3 bases short and J 4 bases short, with 18 bases between. The CDR3 totals 15 residues. Germline assignment: CDR1 GTSNPN and CDR2 SVGIG (reference sequence). CDR3 sequence (DNA): TGTGCCTGGAGCGCAAGCGTCCTTGGAGGAGAGACCCAGTACTTC. This codes for CAWSASVLGGETQYF.

This clonotype was seen a few times. The chain combines TRBV7-9 with TRBJ2-1; perhaps TRBD2 as D (7 bases). Germline lookup yields CDR1 SEHNR and CDR2 FQNEAQ (reference sequence). The CDR3 totals 17 residues. Trimming removed 6 bases from V and 5 bases from J, with 23 bases in between. The CDR3: CASSVEGGGYTNNEQFF. CDR3 in DNA: TGTGCCAGCAGTGTCGAGGGGGGGGGCTATACCAACAATGAGCAGTTCTTC. Combining the CDR3 with reference TRBV7-9 and TRBJ2-1 gives the whole variable domain DTGVSQNPRHKITKRGQNVTFRCDPISEHNRLYWYRQTLGQGPEFLTYFQNEAQLEKSRLLSDRFSAERPKGSFSTLEIQRTEQGDSAMYLCASSVEGGGYTNNEQFFGPGTRLTVL.

The chain combines TRBV24-1 with TRBJ2-1; TRBD1 aligns across 8 bases. The CDR3 contains 16 residues. V shed 3 bases, J shed 0 bases, and the junction held 3 bases outside the gene matches. Per germline, CDR1 KGHDR and CDR2 SFDVKD. DNA of the CDR3: TGTGCCACCAGTGATCGGACAGGGAGCTCCTACAATGAGCAGTTCTTC. Protein sequence: CATSDRTGSSYNEQFF.

There are a few counts of this clonotype. Here the CDR3 reads CASSSLTSGTPYNEQFF. Here the CDR3 DNA reads TGTGCCAGCAGTTCTTTGACTAGCGGGACGCCCTACAATGAGCAGTTCTTC. The chain joins TRBV12-3 or TRBV12-4 to TRBJ2-1; 11 nucleotides agree with TRBD2. V lost 4 bases to trimming and J lost 2 bases; unmatched junction nucleotides: 7. The CDR3 contains 17 residues.

This clonotype was observed a few times. The chain links TRBV6-1 to TRBJ2-5; D is perhaps TRBD2 (6 bases). The V end lost 0 bases, the J end lost 7 bases, and 27 bases lay between the germline ends. Germline loops: CDR1 MNHNS, CDR2 SASEGT. The CDR3 is 19 residues long. CDR3 coding DNA: TGTGCCAGCAGTGAAGCGCATCGCGGGGTGACACTCTACAAAGGGACCCAGTACTTC. This codes for CASSEAHRGVTLYKGTQYF.

The CDR3 DNA follows: TGCAGCGTCCCGGGACAGGGGTTCTCTGGAAACACCATATATTTT. This codes for CSVPGQGFSGNTIYF. The gene calls are TRBV29-1 and TRBJ1-3, with 10 bases aligning to TRBD1. CDR1 and CDR2 (germline): SQVTM, ANQGSEA. The J segment lost 0 bases and the V segment lost 6 bases, leaving 5 bases of the junction unmatched. This CDR3 comprises 15 residues.

This chain uses TRBV11-3 with TRBJ2-7, with TRBD1 matching 7 bases. The length of the CDR3 is 13 residues. The junction had 3 bases not matched to a gene; V was cut back by 5 bases and J by 2 bases. The V gene's germline CDR1 is SGHNT and CDR2 YENEEA. Here the CDR3 reads CASSEGQTYEQYF. The CDR3 DNA follows: TGTGCCAGCAGCGAGGGACAGACCTACGAGCAGTACTTC.

V is TRBV6-5 and J is TRBJ2-1; TRBD2 matches 14 bases. The germline gives CDR1 MNHEY, CDR2 SVGAGI. Trimming at V came to 0 bases and at J to 10 bases, leaving 5 bases not matched to a gene. The CDR3 is 16 residues long. CDR3 sequence: CASSYSTSGRAGEQFF. The CDR3 nucleotides are TGTGCCAGCAGTTACTCGACTAGCGGGAGGGCCGGAGAGCAGTTCTTC.

This clonotype was counted a few times. The chain is built from TRBV7-9 and TRBJ1-1; a weak D match, TRBD1 (5 bases). The germline V gene has CDR1 SEHNR and CDR2 FQNEAQ (reference sequence). Trimming took 4 bases from V and 1 from J, leaving 7 bases between them. The CDR3 sequence is 13 residues long. The CDR3 region has the DNA TGTGCCAGCAGCTATACAGGGAACACTGAAGCTTTCTTT. Its protein is CASSYTGNTEAFF.

The chain joins TRBV6-2 or TRBV6-3 to TRBJ2-4; 9 bases fit TRBD1. V lost 5 bases, J lost 4 bases, and 9 bases stayed unmatched. This CDR3 spans 16 amino acids. Germline V gene data show CDR1 as MNHEY and CDR2 as SVGEGT. The CDR3, as DNA: TGTGCCAGCAGTGAGCTACAGGGGGCGGCAAAAAACATTCAGTACTTC. It specifies CASSELQGAAKNIQYF.

J is TRBJ2-7 and V is TRBV27; 9 bases are shared with TRBD2. CDR1 is MNHEY and CDR2 is SMNVEV in the germline V gene (reference sequence). Losses at the gene ends were 2 bases for V and 4 bases for J; bases not matched to a gene: 3. The CDR3 has 14 residues. The CDR3 DNA reads TGTGCCAGCAGTTTAATAGCGGGGGAGTACGAGCAGTACTTC. It yields the protein CASSLIAGEYEQYF.

This clonotype appeared a few times. The chain has TRBV7-6 and TRBJ1-1, with D hard to call. Trimming left V 4 bases short and J 1 base short, with 10 bases between. Germline V gene data show CDR1 as SGHVS and CDR2 as FNYEAQ. The CDR3 spans 14 residues. The CDR3: CASSSLTGNTEAFF. The CDR3 nucleotides are TGTGCCAGCAGCTCGTTGACGGGGAACACTGAAGCTTTCTTT.